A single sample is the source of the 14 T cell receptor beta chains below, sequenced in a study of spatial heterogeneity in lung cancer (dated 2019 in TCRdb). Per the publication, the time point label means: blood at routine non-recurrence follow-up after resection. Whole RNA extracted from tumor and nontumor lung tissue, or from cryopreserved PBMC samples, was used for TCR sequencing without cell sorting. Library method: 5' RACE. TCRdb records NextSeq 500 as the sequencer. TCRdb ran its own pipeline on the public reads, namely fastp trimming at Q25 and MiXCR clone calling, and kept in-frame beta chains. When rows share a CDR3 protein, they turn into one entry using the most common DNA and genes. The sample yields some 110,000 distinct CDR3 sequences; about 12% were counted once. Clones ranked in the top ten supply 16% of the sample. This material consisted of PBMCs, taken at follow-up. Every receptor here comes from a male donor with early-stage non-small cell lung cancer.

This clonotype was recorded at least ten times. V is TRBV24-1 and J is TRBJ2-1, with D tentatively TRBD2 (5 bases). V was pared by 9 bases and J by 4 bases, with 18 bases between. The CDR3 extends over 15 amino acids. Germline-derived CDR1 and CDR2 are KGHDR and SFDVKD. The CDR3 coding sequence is TGTGCCACCGCCCCGGCAATCGGGGATTACAATGAGCAGTTCTTC. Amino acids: CATAPAIGDYNEQFF.

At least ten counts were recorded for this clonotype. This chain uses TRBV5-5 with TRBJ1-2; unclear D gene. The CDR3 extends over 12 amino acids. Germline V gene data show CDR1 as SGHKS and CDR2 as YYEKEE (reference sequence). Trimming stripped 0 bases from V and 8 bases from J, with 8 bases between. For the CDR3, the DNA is TGTGCCAGCAGCTTGGGAGCTGGAGGCTACACCTTC. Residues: CASSLGAGGYTF.

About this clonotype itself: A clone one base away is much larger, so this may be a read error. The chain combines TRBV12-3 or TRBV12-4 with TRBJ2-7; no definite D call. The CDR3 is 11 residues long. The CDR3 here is CASSPRYEKYF. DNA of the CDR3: TGTGCCAGCAGTCCGAGATACGAGAAGTACTTC.

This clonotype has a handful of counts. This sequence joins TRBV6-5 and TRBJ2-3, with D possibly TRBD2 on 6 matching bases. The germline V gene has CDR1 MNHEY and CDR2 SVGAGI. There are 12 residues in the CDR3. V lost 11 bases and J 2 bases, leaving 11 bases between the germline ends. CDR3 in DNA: TGTGCCTCCGGGGGATACACAGATACGCAGTATTTT. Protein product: CASGGYTDTQYF.

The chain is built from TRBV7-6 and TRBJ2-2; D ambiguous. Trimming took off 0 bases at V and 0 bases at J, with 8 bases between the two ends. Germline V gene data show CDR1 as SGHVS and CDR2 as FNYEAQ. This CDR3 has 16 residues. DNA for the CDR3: TGTGCCAGCAGCTTAGCGGGCGGACCGAACACCGGGGAGCTGTTTTTT. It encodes CASSLAGGPNTGELFF.

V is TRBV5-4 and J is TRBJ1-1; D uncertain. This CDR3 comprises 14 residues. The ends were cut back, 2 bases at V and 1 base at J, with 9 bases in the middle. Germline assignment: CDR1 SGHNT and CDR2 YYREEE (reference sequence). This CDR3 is CASSFETANTEAFF. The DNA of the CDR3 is TGTGCCAGCAGCTTTGAAACAGCGAACACTGAAGCTTTCTTT. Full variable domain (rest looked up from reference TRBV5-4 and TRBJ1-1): ETGVTQSPTHLIKTRGQQVTLRCSSQSGHNTVSWYQQALGQGPQFIFQYYREEENGRGNFPPRFSGLQFPNYSSELNVNALELDDSALYLCASSFETANTEAFFGQGTRLTVV.

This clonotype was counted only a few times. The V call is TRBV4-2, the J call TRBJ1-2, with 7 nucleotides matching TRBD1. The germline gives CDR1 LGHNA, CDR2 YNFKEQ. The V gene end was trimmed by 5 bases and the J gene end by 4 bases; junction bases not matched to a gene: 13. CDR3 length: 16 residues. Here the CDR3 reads CASSSDRVGQSYGYTF. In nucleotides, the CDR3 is TGTGCCAGCAGCTCAGACAGGGTGGGCCAAAGCTATGGCTACACCTTC.

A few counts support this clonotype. DNA of the CDR3: TGTGCCAGCGTAAGGGGGCGTAATGAAAAACTGTTTTTT. Amino acids: CASVRGRNEKLFF. The rearrangement uses TRBV12-3 or TRBV12-4 and TRBJ1-4; 7 bases match TRBD1. With V trimmed by 8 bases and J by 4 bases, 4 bases remained unmatched. This CDR3 is built from 13 residues.

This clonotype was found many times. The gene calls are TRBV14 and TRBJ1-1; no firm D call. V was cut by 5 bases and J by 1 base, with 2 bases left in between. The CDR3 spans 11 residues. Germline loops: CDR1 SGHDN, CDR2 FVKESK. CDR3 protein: CASSRNTEAFF. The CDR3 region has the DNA TGTGCCAGCAGCAGGAACACTGAAGCTTTCTTT.

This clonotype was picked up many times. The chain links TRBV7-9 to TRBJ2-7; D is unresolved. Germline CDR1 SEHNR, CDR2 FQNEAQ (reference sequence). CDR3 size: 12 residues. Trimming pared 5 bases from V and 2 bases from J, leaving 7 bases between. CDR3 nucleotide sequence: TGTGCCAGCAGCCCCGCTACCTACGAGCAGTACTTC. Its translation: CASSPATYEQYF. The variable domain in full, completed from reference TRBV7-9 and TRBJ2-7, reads DTGVSQNPRHKITKRGQNVTFRCDPISEHNRLYWYRQTLGQGPEFLTYFQNEAQLEKSRLLSDRFSAERPKGSFSTLEIQRTEQGDSAMYLCASSPATYEQYFGPGTRLTVT.

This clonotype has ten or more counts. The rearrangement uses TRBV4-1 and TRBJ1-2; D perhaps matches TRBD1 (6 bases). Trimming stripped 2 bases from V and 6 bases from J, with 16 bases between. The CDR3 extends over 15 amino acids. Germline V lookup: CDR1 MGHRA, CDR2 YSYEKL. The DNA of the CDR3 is TGCGCCAGCAGCCAACACCACTTACAGGGTGATGGCTACACCTTC. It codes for CASSQHHLQGDGYTF.

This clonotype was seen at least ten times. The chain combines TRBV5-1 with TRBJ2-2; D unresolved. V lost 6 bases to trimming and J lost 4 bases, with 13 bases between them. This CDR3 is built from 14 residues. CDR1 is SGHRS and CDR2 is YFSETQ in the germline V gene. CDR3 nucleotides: TGCGCCAGCATGCGGTTGTTGGGCACCGGGGAGCTGTTTTTT. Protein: CASMRLLGTGELFF.

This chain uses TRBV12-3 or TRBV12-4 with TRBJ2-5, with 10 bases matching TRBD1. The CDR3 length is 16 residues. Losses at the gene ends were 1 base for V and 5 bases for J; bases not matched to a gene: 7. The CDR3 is CASSLVTGGLRETQYF. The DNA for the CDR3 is TGTGCCAGCAGTTTAGTGACAGGGGGCTTAAGGGAGACCCAGTACTTC.

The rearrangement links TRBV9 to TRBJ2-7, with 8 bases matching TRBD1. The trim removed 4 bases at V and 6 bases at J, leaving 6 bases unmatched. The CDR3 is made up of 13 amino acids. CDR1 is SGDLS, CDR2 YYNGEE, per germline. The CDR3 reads CASSPDRGSEQYF. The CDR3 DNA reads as TGTGCCAGCAGCCCTGACAGGGGATCCGAGCAGTACTTC.